A single sample is the source of the 6 T cell receptor beta chains below, sequenced in a study of shared clonotypes between healthy human individuals. Sequencing used immunoSEQ multiplex PCR; TCRdb keeps in-frame clones, though not all of them. The repertoire holds 1.6 million or so clones, roughly 96% seen once, with 0.95% to 1.5% in the top ten. Sequenced input: naive CD4+ T cells sorted from blood. The subset is: CD45RA+ positively selected. These receptors came from a young man in good health.

This clone was seen only once. V gene TRBV19 combines with J gene TRBJ1-1; maybe TRBD1 (5 bases). The CDR3 is made up of 13 amino acids. Deletions cut 3 bases from V and 4 bases from J, with 9 bases between. Germline-derived CDR1 and CDR2 are LNHDA and SQIVND (reference sequence). This chain's CDR3 is CASSIIGGTEAFF. For the CDR3, the DNA is TGTGCCAGTAGTATCATCGGGGGCACTGAAGCTTTCTTT.

CDR3 bases: TGCGCCAGCAGCTTCGACTGGGGGGGCTACACCTTC. It is translated as CASSFDWGGYTF. The chain is built from TRBV5-1 and TRBJ1-2, with D perhaps TRBD1 (5 bases). V was shortened by 2 bases and J by 8 bases, with 10 bases between the two germline ends. The CDR3 length is 12 residues. CDR1 is SGHRS and CDR2 is YFSETQ in the germline V gene. The whole variable domain, remainder taken from reference TRBV5-1 and TRBJ1-2, is KAGVTQTPRYLIKTRGQQVTLSCSPISGHRSVSWYQQTPGQGLQFLFEYFSETQRNKGNFPGRFSGRQFSNSRSEMNVSTLELGDSALYLCASSFDWGGYTFGSGTRLTVV.

The CDR3 loop reads CASSEDRGSLQYF. The DNA for the CDR3 is TGTGCCAGCAGCGAGGACAGGGGCTCCCTGCAGTATTTT. This chain uses TRBV4-2 with TRBJ2-3, with 9 bases that match TRBD1. J gave up 11 bases and V 5 bases, and 8 bases lay outside the gene matches. Germline CDR1 is LGHNA and CDR2 is YNFKEQ. The CDR3 sequence is 13 residues long.

The chain uses TRBV28 and TRBJ1-1; 7 nucleotides line up with TRBD1. The CDR3 totals 14 residues. J lost 0 bases, V lost 6 bases, and 4 bases had no gene match. The germline V gene encodes CDR1 MDHEN and CDR2 SYDVKM. CDR3 sequence: CASRAGTVNTEAFF. The CDR3 DNA sequence: TGTGCCAGCAGGGCCGGGACAGTGAACACTGAAGCTTTCTTT.

The chain combines TRBV18 with TRBJ2-6, with TRBD1 matching 11 bases. Trimming cost V 3 bases and J 0 bases; bases outside gene matches: 1. CDR3 length: 17 residues. Germline lookup yields CDR1 KGHSH and CDR2 LQKENI. The CDR3 protein is CASSPGTGGSGANVLTF. The CDR3 nucleotides are TGTGCCAGCTCACCCGGGACAGGGGGCTCTGGGGCCAACGTCCTGACTTTC.

The chain uses TRBV19 and TRBJ2-7; the D gene is possibly TRBD2 (5 bases). CDR3 length: 14 residues. Between the trimmed V and J ends, which lost 5 bases and 3 bases, there was a span of 14 bases. CDR1 is LNHDA, CDR2 SQIVND, per germline (reference sequence). The CDR3 DNA sequence: TGTGCCAGTAGTCCGTGGGTCGGGGTCTACGAGCAGTACTTC. Its protein is CASSPWVGVYEQYF.